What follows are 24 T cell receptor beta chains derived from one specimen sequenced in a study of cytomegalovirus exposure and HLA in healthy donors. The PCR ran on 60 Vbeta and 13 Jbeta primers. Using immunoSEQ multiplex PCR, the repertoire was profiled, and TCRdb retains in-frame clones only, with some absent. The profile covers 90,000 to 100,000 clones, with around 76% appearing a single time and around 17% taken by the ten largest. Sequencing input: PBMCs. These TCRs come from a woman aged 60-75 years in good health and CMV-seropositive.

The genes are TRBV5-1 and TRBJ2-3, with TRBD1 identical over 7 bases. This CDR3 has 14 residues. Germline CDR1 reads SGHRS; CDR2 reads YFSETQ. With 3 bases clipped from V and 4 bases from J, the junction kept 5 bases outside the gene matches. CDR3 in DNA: TGCGCCAGCAGCTCGTTTGACAGGGCAGATACGCAGTATTTT. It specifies CASSSFDRADTQYF. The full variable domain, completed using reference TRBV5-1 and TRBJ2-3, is KAGVTQTPRYLIKTRGQQVTLSCSPISGHRSVSWYQQTPGQGLQFLFEYFSETQRNKGNFPGRFSGRQFSNSRSEMNVSTLELGDSALYLCASSSFDRADTQYFGPGTRLTVL.

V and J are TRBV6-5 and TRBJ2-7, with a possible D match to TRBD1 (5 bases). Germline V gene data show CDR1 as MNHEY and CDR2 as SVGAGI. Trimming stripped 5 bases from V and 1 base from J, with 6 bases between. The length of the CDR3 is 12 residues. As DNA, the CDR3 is TGTGCCAGCAGTGACAGTTCCTACGAGCAGTACTTC. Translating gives CASSDSSYEQYF.

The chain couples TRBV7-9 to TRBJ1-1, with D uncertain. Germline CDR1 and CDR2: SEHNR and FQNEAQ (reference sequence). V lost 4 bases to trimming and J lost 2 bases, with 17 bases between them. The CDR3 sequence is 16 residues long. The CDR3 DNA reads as TGTGCCAGCAGCTCCCCCGAGGCCTCGGGAAACACTGAAGCTTTCTTT. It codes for CASSSPEASGNTEAFF.

The CDR3 region has the DNA TGTGCCAGCAGTTCCCAGGACAGGCCAAGCTATGGCTACACCTTC. Translation: CASSSQDRPSYGYTF. The V call is TRBV6-5, the J call TRBJ1-2, with 7 positions matching TRBD1. The CDR3 has 15 residues. Germline V gene sequence: CDR1 MNHEY, CDR2 SVGAGI. V lost 4 bases, J lost 4 bases, and 9 bases stayed unmatched.

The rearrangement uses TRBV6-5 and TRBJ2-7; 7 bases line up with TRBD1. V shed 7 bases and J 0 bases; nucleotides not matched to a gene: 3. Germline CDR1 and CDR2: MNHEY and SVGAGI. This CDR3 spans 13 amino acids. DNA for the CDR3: TGTGCCAGCAACAGGGGCAGCTCCTACGAGCAGTACTTC. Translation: CASNRGSSYEQYF.

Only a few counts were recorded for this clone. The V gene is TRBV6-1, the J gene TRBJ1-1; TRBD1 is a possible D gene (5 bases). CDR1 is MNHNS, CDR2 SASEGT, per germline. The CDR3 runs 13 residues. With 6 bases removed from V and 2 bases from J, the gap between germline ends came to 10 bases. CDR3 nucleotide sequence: TGTGCCAGCAGCAGACAGCTCAACACTGAAGCTTTCTTT. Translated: CASSRQLNTEAFF.

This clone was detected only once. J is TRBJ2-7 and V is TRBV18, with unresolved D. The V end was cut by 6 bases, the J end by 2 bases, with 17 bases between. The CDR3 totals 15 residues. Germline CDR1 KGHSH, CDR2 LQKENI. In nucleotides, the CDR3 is TGTGCCAGCTCCCTCAACCCCGACGGAGCCTACGAGCAGTACTTC. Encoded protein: CASSLNPDGAYEQYF.

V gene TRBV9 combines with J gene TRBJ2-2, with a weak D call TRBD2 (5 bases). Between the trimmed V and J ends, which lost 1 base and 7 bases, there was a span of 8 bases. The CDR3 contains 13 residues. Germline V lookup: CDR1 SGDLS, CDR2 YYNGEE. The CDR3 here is CASSVPGLGELFF. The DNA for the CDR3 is TGTGCCAGCAGCGTACCCGGACTCGGGGAGCTGTTTTTT.

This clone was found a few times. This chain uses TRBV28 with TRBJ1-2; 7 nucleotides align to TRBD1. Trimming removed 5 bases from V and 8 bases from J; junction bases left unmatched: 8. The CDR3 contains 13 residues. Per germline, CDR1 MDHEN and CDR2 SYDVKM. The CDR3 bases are TGTGCCAGCAGTCGGACAGGAACTATGGGCTACACCTTC. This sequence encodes CASSRTGTMGYTF.

In DNA form, the CDR3 reads TGTGCCAGTAGTAGGGGGCTTGGAAACACCATATATTTT. This codes for CASSRGLGNTIYF. The chain joins TRBV19 to TRBJ1-3; weak D call: TRBD1 (6 bases). This CDR3 comprises 13 residues. V lost 4 bases to trimming and J lost 3 bases, with 7 bases between them. Germline CDR1 LNHDA, CDR2 SQIVND (reference sequence).

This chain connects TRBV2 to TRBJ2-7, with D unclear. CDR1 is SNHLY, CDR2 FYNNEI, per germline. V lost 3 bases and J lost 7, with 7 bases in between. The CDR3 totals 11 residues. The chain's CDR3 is CASSDYREQYF. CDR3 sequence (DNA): TGTGCCAGCAGTGACTATCGAGAGCAGTACTTC. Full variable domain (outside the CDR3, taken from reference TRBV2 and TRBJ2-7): EPEVTQTPSHQVTQMGQEVILRCVPISNHLYFYWYRQILGQKVEFLVSFYNNEISEKSEIFDDQFSVERPDGSNFTLKIRSTKLEDSAMYFCASSDYREQYFGPGTRLTVT.

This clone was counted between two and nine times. The CDR3 sequence is CASRRQGGNTEAFF. The CDR3 bases are TGTGCCAGCAGAAGACAGGGGGGGAACACTGAAGCTTTCTTT. The chain employs TRBV13 and TRBJ1-1; 9 nucleotides agree with TRBD1. CDR3 length: 14 amino acids. CDR1 is PRHDT and CDR2 is FYEKMQ in the germline V gene (reference sequence). J was trimmed by 1 base and V by 6 bases; bases with no gene match: 3. The full variable domain, with the rest looked up from reference TRBV13 and TRBJ1-1, is AAGVIQSPRHLIKEKRETATLKCYPIPRHDTVYWYQQGPGQDPQFLISFYEKMQSDKGSIPDRFSAQQFSDYHSELNMSSLELGDSALYFCASRRQGGNTEAFFGQGTRLTVV.

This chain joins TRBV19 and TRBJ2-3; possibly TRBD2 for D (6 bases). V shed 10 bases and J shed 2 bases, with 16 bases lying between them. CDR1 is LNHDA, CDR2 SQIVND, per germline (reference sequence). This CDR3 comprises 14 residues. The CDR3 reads CATERAGFTDTQYF. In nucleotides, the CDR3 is TGTGCCACCGAGAGAGCGGGCTTCACAGATACGCAGTATTTT. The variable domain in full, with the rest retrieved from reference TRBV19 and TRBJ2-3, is DGGITQSPKYLFRKEGQNVTLSCEQNLNHDAMYWYRQDPGQGLRLIYYSQIVNDFQKGDIAEGYSVSREKKESFPLTVTSAQKNPTAFYLCATERAGFTDTQYFGPGTRLTVL.

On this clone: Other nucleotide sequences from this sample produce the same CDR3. The CDR3 nucleotides are TGCGCCAGCAGCTTGACAGGGGACTACGAGCAGTACTTC. It is translated as CASSLTGDYEQYF. The chain links TRBV5-1 to TRBJ2-7, with 7 nucleotides matching TRBD1. CDR3 length: 13 amino acids. V dropped 1 base and J dropped 3; count of bases not matched to a gene: 1. CDR1 SGHRS and CDR2 YFSETQ come from the germline V gene.

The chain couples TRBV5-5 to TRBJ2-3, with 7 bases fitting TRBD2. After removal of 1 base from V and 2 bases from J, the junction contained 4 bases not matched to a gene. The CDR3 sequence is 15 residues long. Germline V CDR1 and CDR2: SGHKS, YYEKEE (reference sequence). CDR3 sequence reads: CASSLRGLNTDTQYF. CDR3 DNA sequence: TGTGCCAGCAGCTTGAGGGGACTAAACACAGATACGCAGTATTTT.

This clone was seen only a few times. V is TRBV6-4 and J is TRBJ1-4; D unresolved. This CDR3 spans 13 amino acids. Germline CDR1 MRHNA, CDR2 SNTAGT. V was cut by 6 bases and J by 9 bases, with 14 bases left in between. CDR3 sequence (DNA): TGTGCCAGCAGAGATGCGTTTTCTCAAAAACTGTTTTTT. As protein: CASRDAFSQKLFF.

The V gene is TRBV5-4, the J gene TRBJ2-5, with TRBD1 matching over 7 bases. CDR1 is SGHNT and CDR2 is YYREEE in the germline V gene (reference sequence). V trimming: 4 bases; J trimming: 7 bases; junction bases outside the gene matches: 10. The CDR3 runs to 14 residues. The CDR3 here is CASSLGQASGTQYF. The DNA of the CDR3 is TGTGCCAGCAGCCTTGGACAGGCGTCCGGGACCCAGTACTTC.

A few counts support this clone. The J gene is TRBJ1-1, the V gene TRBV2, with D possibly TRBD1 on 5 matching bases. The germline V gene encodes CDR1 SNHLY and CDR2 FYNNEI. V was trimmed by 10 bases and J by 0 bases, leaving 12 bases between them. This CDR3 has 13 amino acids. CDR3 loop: CAKGQGVNTEAFF. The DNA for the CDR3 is TGTGCCAAAGGCCAGGGTGTGAACACTGAAGCTTTCTTT.

The CDR3 nucleotides are TGCGCCAGCAGCTTGGTGGGACAGGGGGCAGATACGCAGTATTTT. It translates to CASSLVGQGADTQYF. The J gene is TRBJ2-3, the V gene TRBV5-1, with TRBD1 identical over 11 bases. The germline V gene has CDR1 SGHRS and CDR2 YFSETQ. V was pared by 0 bases and J by 4 bases, with 1 base of the junction left unmatched. The CDR3 is 15 residues long.

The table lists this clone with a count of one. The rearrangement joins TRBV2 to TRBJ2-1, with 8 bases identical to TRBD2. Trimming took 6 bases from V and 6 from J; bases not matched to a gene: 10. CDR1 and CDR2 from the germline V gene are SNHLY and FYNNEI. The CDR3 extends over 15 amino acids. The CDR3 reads CASSRDARGGNEQFF. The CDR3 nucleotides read TGTGCCAGCAGCCGGGACGCCCGGGGGGGCAATGAGCAGTTCTTC.

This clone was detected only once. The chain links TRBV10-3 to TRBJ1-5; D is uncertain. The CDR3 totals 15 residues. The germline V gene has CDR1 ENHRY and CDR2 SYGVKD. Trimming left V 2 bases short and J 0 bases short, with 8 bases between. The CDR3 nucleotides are TGTGCCATCAGTGAGGGGAGAAATAGCAATCAGCCCCAGCATTTT. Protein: CAISEGRNSNQPQHF.

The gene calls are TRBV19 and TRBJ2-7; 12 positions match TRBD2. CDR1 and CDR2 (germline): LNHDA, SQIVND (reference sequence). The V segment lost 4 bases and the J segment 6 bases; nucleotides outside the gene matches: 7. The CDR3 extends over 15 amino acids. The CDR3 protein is CASSTGTSGPLEQYF. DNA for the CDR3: TGTGCCAGTAGTACAGGGACTAGCGGGCCGCTCGAGCAGTACTTC.

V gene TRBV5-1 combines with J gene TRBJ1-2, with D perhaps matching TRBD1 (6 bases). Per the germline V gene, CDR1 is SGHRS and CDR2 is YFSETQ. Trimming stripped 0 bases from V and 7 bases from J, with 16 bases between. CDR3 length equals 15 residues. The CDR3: CASSLATQGVFGYTF. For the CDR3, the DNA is TGCGCCAGCAGCTTGGCCACACAGGGTGTCTTTGGCTACACCTTC. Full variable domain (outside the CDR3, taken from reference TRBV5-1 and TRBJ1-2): KAGVTQTPRYLIKTRGQQVTLSCSPISGHRSVSWYQQTPGQGLQFLFEYFSETQRNKGNFPGRFSGRQFSNSRSEMNVSTLELGDSALYLCASSLATQGVFGYTFGSGTRLTVV.

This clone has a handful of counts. The CDR3 loop reads CASSLSEDNEQFF. CDR3 nucleotides: TGTGCCAGCAGCCTTTCGGAGGACAATGAGCAGTTCTTC. The V call is TRBV7-9, the J call TRBJ2-1, with D possibly matching TRBD2 (5 bases). The V gene's germline CDR1 is SEHNR and CDR2 FQNEAQ (reference sequence). The CDR3 is 13 amino acids. Trimming cost V 5 bases and J 5 bases, with 10 bases left between them.